This T cell receptor (beta chain) came from a study of neoadjuvant anti-PD-1 for oral cavity cancer. Study information: Before surgery, most patients got three to four biweekly 3 mg/kg nivolumab doses.

Most PBMC samples had around 480 ng input DNA in six replicates. Produced via immunoSEQ multiplex PCR; TCRdb's table is partial and in-frame only. In the table there are 15,000 to 20,000 clones, 60% to 80% of which are singletons. Remarks on this clone: Antigen specificity is unknown.

The germline V gene encodes CDR1 MNHEY and CDR2 SVGAGI. The CDR3 extends over 13 amino acids. V was clipped by 4 bases and J by 3 bases; unmatched bases: 3. Findings and caveats of the study: PBMC Gini-index clonality exceeded responders' in non-responders post-nivolumab.

This clonotype was obtained from a person aged 35-79 years with oral cavity squamous cell carcinoma. This chain uses TRBV6-5 with TRBJ2-7; TRBD2 matches 7 bases. The starting material was PBMCs, obtained before nivolumab (anti-PD-1) treatment. Here the CDR3 DNA reads TGTGCCAGCAGTTGGACTAGGAACTACGAGCAGTACTTC. Amino acid sequence: CASSWTRNYEQYF.